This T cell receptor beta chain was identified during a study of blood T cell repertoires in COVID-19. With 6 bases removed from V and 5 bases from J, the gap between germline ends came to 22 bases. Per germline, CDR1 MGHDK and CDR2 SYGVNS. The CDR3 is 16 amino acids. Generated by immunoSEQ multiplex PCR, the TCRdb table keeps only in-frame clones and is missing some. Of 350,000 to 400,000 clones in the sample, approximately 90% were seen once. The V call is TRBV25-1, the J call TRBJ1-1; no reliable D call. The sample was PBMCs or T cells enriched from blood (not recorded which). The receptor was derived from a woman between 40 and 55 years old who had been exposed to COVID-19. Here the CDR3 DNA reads TGTGCCAGCAGCGGGTACCCGGACCGGACGGGGACTGAAGCTTTCTTT. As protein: CASSGYPDRTGTEAFF.